This T cell receptor beta chain was sequenced in a study of cytomegalovirus exposure and HLA in healthy donors. On the study more broadly: Previous work identified roughly 120 million unique TCR beta sequences from around 180 million T cells. The study's findings and limits: A prior analysis recorded that most TCR beta V segments were productive about 90% or about 30% of the time. Analysis performed later showed TCR beta chains linked to HLA being more clonally expanded than equally common others.

The PCR was carried out with 60 Vbeta primers and 13 Jbeta primers. Assay used: immunoSEQ multiplex PCR; TCRdb lists only in-frame clones, some missing. The sample yields fewer than 200,000 clones, over 65% seen once. Remarks on this clone: Its specificity is not known.

Material for sequencing was PBMCs. The TCR comes from a female donor in good health and CMV-seronegative.

The CDR3 spells CAWSTGQGPRQYF. Here the CDR3 DNA reads TGTGCCTGGAGCACCGGACAGGGTCCCCGTCAGTACTTC. The chain has TRBV30 and TRBJ2-7; TRBD1 agrees at 8 bases. The CDR3 totals 13 residues. The ends lost 3 bases at V and 10 bases at J; junction bases unmatched: 11. CDR1 is GTSNPN and CDR2 is SVGIG in the germline V gene (reference sequence).